This TCR beta chain was found in a study of blood T cell repertoires in COVID-19. About the research overall: COVID-19 samples collected from the United States, Italy and Spain covered acute and convalescent phases.

The CDR3 runs 14 residues. V lost 4 bases and J 0 bases, leaving 11 bases between the germline ends. The germline CDR1 and CDR2 sequences are SGDLS and YYNGEE. Using immunoSEQ multiplex PCR, the repertoire was profiled, and TCRdb retains in-frame clones only, with some absent. The sample lists hundreds of thousands of clones; 88% were seen once. The gene calls are TRBV9 and TRBJ2-7; D is perhaps TRBD1 (6 bases). The clonotype comes from a woman in her twenties or thirties who had recovered from COVID-19. The sample consisted of PBMCs or T cells enriched from blood (not recorded which). CDR3 sequence (DNA): TGTGCCAGCAGCCCACGGACAGCCTCCTACGAGCAGTACTTC. Its translation: CASSPRTASYEQYF.